This T cell receptor beta chain comes out of a study of cytomegalovirus exposure and HLA in healthy donors. General study results and limits: In terms of immune exposure information, only CMV serostatus was available. TCR beta sequences reportedly predicted the HLA-A and HLA-B alleles of most subjects accurately.

The trim removed 5 bases at V and 7 bases at J, leaving 8 bases unmatched. The germline CDR1 and CDR2 sequences are MGHRA and YSYEKL. The CDR3 is 17 amino acids. A word on this clone: Its target is unknown.

Both 60 Vbeta primers and 13 Jbeta primers went into the PCR. The table came from immunoSEQ multiplex PCR; TCRdb's copy has only in-frame clones and leaves some out. The top ten hold approximately 0.4% of the sample, which has 150,000 to 200,000 clones, about 76% seen once. Sample: PBMCs. The rearrangement uses TRBV4-1 and TRBJ2-1, with 16 bases lining up with TRBD2. The receptor's source is a male donor in good health and CMV-seropositive. CDR3 loop: CASSYKPGLAGGNEQFF. The DNA of the CDR3 is TGCGCCAGCAGCTATAAACCGGGACTAGCGGGGGGGAATGAGCAGTTCTTC.